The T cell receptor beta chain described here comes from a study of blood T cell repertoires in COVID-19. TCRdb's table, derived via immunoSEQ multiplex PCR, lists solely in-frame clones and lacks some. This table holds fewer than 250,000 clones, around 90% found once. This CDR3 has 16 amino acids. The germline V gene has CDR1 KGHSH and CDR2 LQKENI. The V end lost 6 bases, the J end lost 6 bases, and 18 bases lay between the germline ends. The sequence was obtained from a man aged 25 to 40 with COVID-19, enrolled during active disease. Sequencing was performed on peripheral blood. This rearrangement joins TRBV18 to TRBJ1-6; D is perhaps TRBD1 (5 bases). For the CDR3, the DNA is TGTGCCAGCTCTCCTCCCTCCTCCAGGGTTAATTCACCCCTCCACTTT. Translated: CASSPPSSRVNSPLHF.